These 32 T cell receptor beta chains came from one sample sequenced in a study of T-cell memory formation after mild COVID-19. TCRdb independently ran MiXCR on the 5' RACE reads; one entry per CDR3 protein. The table records under 250,000 distinct CDR3 sequences, less than 20% of them present only once. The material sequenced was PBMCs or a T cell subset sorted from them (not recorded which). Receptors were obtained from an adult woman who had mild COVID-19 (a few samples of this study predate the infection). Cell type and time point are not known.

This clonotype showed up just a few times. The chain has TRBV4-3 and TRBJ1-2; D unresolved. The CDR3 loop spans 13 amino acids. The germline V gene has CDR1 LGHNA and CDR2 YSLEER. With 0 bases removed from V and 9 bases from J, the gap between germline ends came to 11 bases. This CDR3 reads CASSQDKRNRYTF. The CDR3 DNA reads TGCGCCAGCAGCCAAGATAAAAGGAACCGCTACACCTTC.

The CDR3 nucleotides are TGTGCCAGCAGTTTTAATGACGGTCAGCCCCAGCATTTT. Amino acid sequence: CASSFNDGQPQHF. The genes are TRBV12-3 or TRBV12-4 and TRBJ1-5; no reliable D call. CDR3 length: 13 amino acids. The V end lost 3 bases, the J end lost 6 bases, and 9 bases lay between the germline ends.

The chain joins TRBV4-3 to TRBJ2-6; no clear D gene. V was pared by 0 bases and J by 4 bases, with 13 bases between. Looked up from germline, CDR1 is LGHNA and CDR2 is YSLEER. The CDR3 is 17 residues long. CDR3 protein: CASSQEKARWGANVLTF. The CDR3 nucleotides are TGCGCCAGCAGCCAAGAGAAGGCGAGGTGGGGGGCCAACGTCCTGACTTTC.

The genes are TRBV7-2 and TRBJ2-5, with 9 bases lining up with TRBD2. This CDR3 is built from 15 residues. V was pared by 5 bases and J by 5 bases, with 9 bases of the junction left unmatched. Germline V gene data show CDR1 as SGHTA and CDR2 as FQGNSA. CDR3 coding DNA: TGTGCCAGCAGCCCCCCAAGCGGGAGGAGTGAGACCCAGTACTTC. Encoded protein: CASSPPSGRSETQYF.

A few counts support this clonotype. At one of its ends the junction is not consistent with the germline gene, which may arise from a read error. This chain connects TRBV6-1 to TRBJ2-7; 7 bases are a match to TRBD2. CDR1 and CDR2 (germline): MNHNS, SASEGT. This CDR3 has 17 residues. The CDR3 nucleotides read TGTGCCAGCAGGGAAGGGACCTTGGCGGGGGAACCCTCCGAGCAGTACTTC. Amino acids: CASREGTLAGEPSEQYF.

This chain links TRBV7-3 with TRBJ2-3; 8 nucleotides line up with TRBD2. This CDR3 contains 16 residues. Trimming at V came to 3 bases and at J to 0 bases, leaving 5 bases not matched to a gene. CDR1 is SGHTA and CDR2 is FQGTGA in the germline V gene. This CDR3 reads CASSFFSGTSTDTQYF. For the CDR3, the DNA is TGTGCCAGCAGCTTTTTTAGCGGGACTAGCACAGATACGCAGTATTTT.

CDR3 loop: CASRPGQTGELFF. Written as DNA, the CDR3 is TGTGCCAGCAGGCCCGGCCAGACCGGGGAGCTGTTTTTT. The chain joins TRBV7-7 to TRBJ2-2; no reliable D call. The CDR3 loop spans 13 amino acids. V shed 6 bases and J shed 5 bases, with 10 bases lying between them. The germline gives CDR1 SSHAT, CDR2 FNYEAQ (reference sequence).

This chain joins TRBV12-3 or TRBV12-4 and TRBJ2-2, with 9 bases aligning to TRBD2. The ends lost 8 bases at V and 4 bases at J; junction bases unmatched: 8. The CDR3 spans 15 residues. CDR3 sequence reads: CASGPGTSSTGELFF. The CDR3, as DNA: TGTGCCAGCGGACCCGGGACTAGCAGCACCGGGGAGCTGTTTTTT.

The chain is built from TRBV7-2 and TRBJ1-6, with TRBD1 as a possible D gene (6 bases). Germline CDR1 and CDR2: SGHTA and FQGNSA. V shed 5 bases and J shed 6 bases, with 14 bases lying between them. The CDR3 runs 15 residues. The CDR3 sequence: CASSLGDILNSPLHF. CDR3 nucleotides: TGTGCCAGCAGCCTCGGGGACATCCTTAATTCACCCCTCCACTTT.

This clonotype has just a few counts. The chain has TRBV7-6 and TRBJ2-2; the D is unclear. This CDR3 spans 15 amino acids. The ends were cut back, 5 bases at V and 3 bases at J, with 13 bases in the middle. Germline CDR1 is SGHVS and CDR2 is FNYEAQ. DNA of the CDR3: TGTGCCAGCAGCCCTGTAATTGTTGACACCGGGGAGCTGTTTTTT. This sequence encodes CASSPVIVDTGELFF.

Comment on this clonotype: The junction departs from germline at one end; a sequencing error may be responsible. The chain links TRBV12-3 or TRBV12-4 to TRBJ1-3; TRBD1 is a possible D gene (6 bases). The CDR3 sequence is 11 residues long. This chain's CDR3 is CASRQGHAISF. Here the CDR3 DNA reads TGTGCCAGCAGACAGGGACACGCCATAAGTTTT.

The chain employs TRBV5-1 and TRBJ1-1, with TRBD1 as a possible D gene (6 bases). CDR1 SGHRS and CDR2 YFSETQ come from the germline V gene. The CDR3 runs to 14 residues. With 0 bases removed from V and 6 bases from J, the gap between germline ends came to 12 bases. In DNA form, the CDR3 reads TGCGCCAGCAGCTTGGCCCAGGGGAGGGCTGAAGCTTTCTTT. Translation gives CASSLAQGRAEAFF. Looking up the rest from reference TRBV5-1 and TRBJ1-1 gives the full variable domain: KAGVTQTPRYLIKTRGQQVTLSCSPISGHRSVSWYQQTPGQGLQFLFEYFSETQRNKGNFPGRFSGRQFSNSRSEMNVSTLELGDSALYLCASSLAQGRAEAFFGQGTRLTVV.

The genes are TRBV5-1 and TRBJ2-7, with 9 positions matching TRBD1. The CDR3 spans 19 residues. CDR1 SGHRS and CDR2 YFSETQ come from the germline V gene. With 6 bases clipped from V and 3 bases from J, the junction kept 22 bases outside the gene matches. The DNA of the CDR3 is TGCGCCAGCAAGGGGGCGCCGGGACAGGGACTATTGAGGGGCTACGAGCAGTACTTC. This encodes CASKGAPGQGLLRGYEQYF. The whole variable domain, remainder taken from reference TRBV5-1 and TRBJ2-7, is KAGVTQTPRYLIKTRGQQVTLSCSPISGHRSVSWYQQTPGQGLQFLFEYFSETQRNKGNFPGRFSGRQFSNSRSEMNVSTLELGDSALYLCASKGAPGQGLLRGYEQYFGPGTRLTVT.

This clonotype was recorded at least ten times. The chain links TRBV18 to TRBJ2-1; D ambiguous. The CDR3 loop spans 14 amino acids. Per germline, CDR1 KGHSH and CDR2 LQKENI. The V end was cut by 0 bases, the J end by 5 bases, with 8 bases between. The CDR3 region is CASSPPKANNEQFF. CDR3 sequence (DNA): TGTGCCAGCTCACCACCGAAGGCAAACAATGAGCAGTTCTTC. Full variable domain (outside the CDR3, taken from reference TRBV18 and TRBJ2-1): NAGVMQNPRHLVRRRGQEARLRCSPMKGHSHVYWYRQLPEEGLKFMVYLQKENIIDESGMPKERFSAEFPKEGPSILRIQQVVRGDSAAYFCASSPPKANNEQFFGPGTRLTVL.

The genes are TRBV4-3 and TRBJ1-4; weak D call: TRBD1 (5 bases). Deletions cut 0 bases from V and 7 bases from J, with 12 bases between. CDR3 length equals 15 residues. Germline V gene lookup returns CDR1 LGHNA and CDR2 YSLEER. CDR3 loop: CASSQDGDGSEKLFF. As DNA, the CDR3 is TGCGCCAGCAGCCAAGATGGGGACGGATCTGAAAAACTGTTTTTT.

The table lists this clonotype with many counts. The chain joins TRBV7-2 to TRBJ1-2, with no clear D. The CDR3 is 12 residues long. V dropped 5 bases and J dropped 8 bases, with 12 bases sitting between them. Germline CDR1 reads SGHTA; CDR2 reads FQGNSA. In DNA form, the CDR3 reads TGTGCCAGCAGCATTCGGTTTGGGGGCTACACCTTC. Its protein is CASSIRFGGYTF.

The table lists this clonotype with a few counts. The gene calls are TRBV6-2 or TRBV6-3 and TRBJ2-3, with a weak D call TRBD2 (6 bases). The V and J ends lost 0 bases and 0 bases respectively, with 7 bases between them. Germline assignment: CDR1 MNHEY and CDR2 SVGEGT. The CDR3 length is 15 residues. The CDR3 coding sequence is TGTGCCAGCAGTTACTCAAGCGGGAGCACAGATACGCAGTATTTT. Amino acids: CASSYSSGSTDTQYF.

This clonotype came up a few times. The rearrangement uses TRBV20-1 and TRBJ2-3, with 7 bases that match TRBD2. CDR1 and CDR2 from the germline V gene are DFQATT and SNEGSKA (reference sequence). CDR3 length: 13 residues. The junction had 2 bases not matched to a gene; V was cut back by 5 bases and J by 0 bases. CDR3 nucleotide sequence: TGCAGTGCTGCTAGCGGTAGCACAGATACGCAGTATTTT. Its protein is CSAASGSTDTQYF.

This clonotype was recorded a few times. This chain links TRBV29-1 with TRBJ2-1, with D perhaps matching TRBD1 or TRBD2 (5 bases each). The CDR3 is made up of 13 amino acids. Deletions cut 5 bases from V and 5 bases from J, with 13 bases between. Per germline, CDR1 SQVTM and CDR2 ANQGSEA. CDR3 sequence (DNA): TGCAGCGTTAGGTTGGGACGGCACAATGAGCAGTTCTTC. Protein sequence: CSVRLGRHNEQFF.

This chain connects TRBV18 to TRBJ2-5, with 14 nucleotides matching TRBD2. V lost 4 bases and J lost 1; bases outside the gene matches: 5. The CDR3 spans 17 residues. Looked up from germline, CDR1 is KGHSH and CDR2 is LQKENI. The DNA for the CDR3 is TGTGCCAGCTCACGAGGGACTAGCGGGGGATCCCAAGAGACCCAGTACTTC. This translates into CASSRGTSGGSQETQYF.

This clonotype has a handful of counts. The rearrangement uses TRBV7-9 and TRBJ2-3; TRBD2 aligns across 15 bases. The trim removed 1 base at V and 3 bases at J, leaving 2 bases unmatched. The CDR3 runs 17 residues. CDR1 and CDR2 from the germline V gene are SEHNR and FQNEAQ (reference sequence). This CDR3 reads CASSLGTSGRATDTQYF. The CDR3 DNA reads TGTGCCAGCAGCTTAGGGACTAGCGGGAGGGCAACAGATACGCAGTATTTT.

This clonotype has just a few counts. This chain uses TRBV6-6 with TRBJ1-1, with a possible D match to TRBD1 (5 bases). The germline CDR1 and CDR2 sequences are MNHNY and SVGAGI (reference sequence). V lost 6 bases and J 4 bases, leaving 18 bases between the germline ends. CDR3 length equals 15 residues. This CDR3 reads CASRPPPGRFTEAFF. The CDR3 coding sequence is TGTGCCAGCAGACCGCCACCAGGGAGGTTCACTGAAGCTTTCTTT.

V usage is TRBV6-6 and J usage is TRBJ2-7, with D tentatively TRBD1 (7 bases). V lost 5 bases to trimming and J lost 11 bases, with 19 bases between them. The CDR3 is made up of 13 amino acids. Germline CDR1 is MNHNY and CDR2 is SVGAGI (reference sequence). This chain's CDR3 is CASSGQGGWGEYF. For the CDR3, the DNA is TGTGCCAGCAGTGGTCAGGGGGGTTGGGGGGAGTACTTC.

This clonotype has more than one count but fewer than ten. The V call is TRBV5-1, the J call TRBJ1-2, with D unclear. Germline CDR1 reads SGHRS; CDR2 reads YFSETQ. CDR3 size: 12 residues. V lost 2 bases, J lost 8 bases, and 10 bases lay in between. CDR3 protein: CASSFLDAGYTF. The CDR3 nucleotides are TGCGCCAGCAGCTTCCTAGATGCAGGCTACACCTTC.

The V gene is TRBV9, the J gene TRBJ2-5; D is possibly TRBD1 or TRBD2 (5 bases each). The length of the CDR3 is 16 residues. V dropped 4 bases and J dropped 1 base, with 17 bases sitting between them. The V gene's germline CDR1 is SGDLS and CDR2 YYNGEE. CDR3 sequence reads: CASSPGPSLFQETQYF. DNA of the CDR3: TGTGCCAGCAGCCCGGGACCGTCTCTCTTCCAAGAGACCCAGTACTTC.

The J gene is TRBJ2-7, the V gene TRBV9, with TRBD2 matching over 8 bases. Germline V gene lookup returns CDR1 SGDLS and CDR2 YYNGEE. This CDR3 comprises 17 residues. The V and J ends lost 2 bases and 3 bases, in that order; junction bases with no gene match: 13. CDR3 protein: CASSVAVGTGTSYEQYF. DNA for the CDR3: TGTGCCAGCAGCGTCGCCGTGGGTACCGGGACTAGCTACGAGCAGTACTTC. Supplemented by reference TRBV9 and TRBJ2-7, the full variable domain reads DSGVTQTPKHLITATGQRVTLRCSPRSGDLSVYWYQQSLDQGLQFLIQYYNGEERAKGNILERFSAQQFPDLHSELNLSSLELGDSALYFCASSVAVGTGTSYEQYFGPGTRLTVT.

The rearrangement uses TRBV10-3 and TRBJ2-1; no firm D call. Trimming left V 0 bases short and J 7 bases short, with 10 bases between. The CDR3 covers 14 residues. Germline-derived CDR1 and CDR2 are ENHRY and SYGVKD. The CDR3 DNA is TGTGCCATCAGTGAGTCAGCCGGTTTTAATGAGCAGTTCTTC. Its protein product is CAISESAGFNEQFF.

The CDR3 spells CASSYGRDYEQYF. The CDR3 DNA sequence: TGTGCCAGCAGTTACGGGAGGGACTACGAGCAGTACTTC. This chain links TRBV6-2 or TRBV6-3 with TRBJ2-7; TRBD2 matches at 7 bases. The V and J ends lost 2 bases and 3 bases, in that order; junction bases with no gene match: 1. In germline, CDR1 is MNHEY, CDR2 SVGEGT. CDR3 length: 13 amino acids.

The CDR3 spells CASSHGATSYEQYF. The DNA for the CDR3 is TGTGCCAGCAGCCATGGGGCAACCTCCTACGAGCAGTACTTC. The chain joins TRBV3-1 to TRBJ2-7; tentatively, D is TRBD1 (5 bases). Between the trimmed V and J ends, which lost 3 bases and 0 bases, there was a span of 9 bases. The V gene's germline CDR1 is LGHDT and CDR2 YNNKEL (reference sequence). This CDR3 contains 14 residues.

This clonotype occurred a few times. The genes are TRBV6-6 and TRBJ2-5, with D maybe TRBD2 (7 bases). Germline V gives CDR1 MNHNY, CDR2 SVGAGI (reference sequence). V was trimmed by 8 bases and J by 4 bases, leaving 17 bases between them. The CDR3 extends over 14 amino acids. The CDR3 sequence is CASRVRGRGETQYF. The CDR3 DNA reads as TGTGCCAGCCGAGTGCGGGGGCGAGGAGAGACCCAGTACTTC.

Ten or more counts support this clonotype. The chain employs TRBV14 and TRBJ2-1; no definite D call. Germline V gene sequence: CDR1 SGHDN, CDR2 FVKESK. Trimming took off 4 bases at V and 2 bases at J, with 15 bases between the two ends. The CDR3 has 16 amino acids. As DNA, the CDR3 is TGTGCCAGCAGCCGGAATCTAGGAAACACCTACAATGAGCAGTTCTTC. This codes for CASSRNLGNTYNEQFF.

The genes are TRBV5-4 and TRBJ1-2; no firm D call. V lost 0 bases to trimming and J lost 2 bases, with 11 bases between them. This CDR3 is built from 15 residues. CDR1 is SGHNT, CDR2 YYREEE, per germline (reference sequence). This chain's CDR3 is CASSLVLGTNYGYTF. The CDR3 region has the DNA TGTGCCAGCAGCTTGGTACTGGGAACGAACTATGGCTACACCTTC.